A single sample gave rise to the 23 T cell receptor beta chains below, sequenced in a study of PD-1 blockade in classical Hodgkin lymphoma. Clones were read by immunoSEQ multiplex PCR, and TCRdb kept only the in-frame ones, dropping some. The sample comprises under 25,000 clones, around three quarters of which are singletons, and roughly a sixth rests with the top ten. There was relapse after autologous stem cell transplantation in every patient, and there was variation in brentuximab vedotin exposure. The sample was peripheral blood mononuclear cells (PBMCs), taken before the second cycle of nivolumab. Receptors originate from a human donor with classical Hodgkin lymphoma.

The chain uses TRBV27 and TRBJ2-1; D is possibly TRBD1 (7 bases). The length of the CDR3 is 13 residues. Trimming removed 2 bases at V and 9 bases at J, with 11 bases between. Germline values: CDR1 MNHEY, CDR2 SMNVEV (reference sequence). DNA for the CDR3: TGTGCCAGCAGTTTAGGAGGGGGCACTGAGCAGTTCTTC. Its translation: CASSLGGGTEQFF.

This clone was seen a few times. The chain uses TRBV6-6 and TRBJ1-2, with D hard to call. The ends were cut back, 3 bases at V and 2 bases at J, with 4 bases in the middle. The CDR3 extends over 12 amino acids. CDR1 is MNHNY, CDR2 SVGAGI, per germline (reference sequence). The CDR3 DNA reads as TGTGCCAGCAGTTATTCGAACTATGGCTACACCTTC. Protein product: CASSYSNYGYTF.

V and J are TRBV6-1 and TRBJ2-7, with D hard to call. Germline V gene data show CDR1 as MNHNS and CDR2 as SASEGT. This CDR3 comprises 12 residues. Trimming removed 8 bases from V and 0 bases from J, with 8 bases in between. The CDR3 loop reads CASGIFSYEQYF. CDR3 DNA sequence: TGTGCCAGCGGCATCTTCTCCTACGAGCAGTACTTC.

The chain is built from TRBV6-6 and TRBJ1-1, with D perhaps TRBD1 (6 bases). The CDR3 is 16 amino acids. Germline assignment: CDR1 MNHNY and CDR2 SVGAGI (reference sequence). Trimming took off 4 bases at V and 3 bases at J, with 18 bases between the two ends. The CDR3 DNA is TGTGCCAGCAGTTGGTCGCGACAGGCGGTAGACACTGAAGCTTTCTTT. It codes for CASSWSRQAVDTEAFF.

The sample holds one count of this clone. CDR3 residues: CASSLGQAGHYNEQFF. The CDR3 coding sequence is TGTGCCAGCAGCTTGGGTCAAGCGGGACACTACAATGAGCAGTTCTTC. J is TRBJ2-1 and V is TRBV13; tentative D call: TRBD2 (7 bases). CDR1 PRHDT and CDR2 FYEKMQ come from the germline V gene (reference sequence). The CDR3 is 16 amino acids. V dropped 3 bases and J dropped 3 bases, with 15 bases sitting between them.

This clone is medium-sized in the sample. The rearrangement uses TRBV2 and TRBJ2-7; no firm D call. Germline values: CDR1 SNHLY, CDR2 FYNNEI. The CDR3 length is 11 residues. The V end was cut by 1 base, the J end by 7 bases, with 5 bases between. The CDR3, as DNA: TGTGCCAGCAGTGAAGTTGGTGAGCAGTACTTC. Translating it yields CASSEVGEQYF. Full variable domain (rest looked up from reference TRBV2 and TRBJ2-7): EPEVTQTPSHQVTQMGQEVILRCVPISNHLYFYWYRQILGQKVEFLVSFYNNEISEKSEIFDDQFSVERPDGSNFTLKIRSTKLEDSAMYFCASSEVGEQYFGPGTRLTVT.

The chain links TRBV19 to TRBJ2-3; D gene uncertain. Trimming removed 2 bases from V and 0 bases from J, with 12 bases in between. CDR1 and CDR2 (germline): LNHDA, SQIVND (reference sequence). This CDR3 comprises 16 residues. This chain's CDR3 is CASSITPWGSTDTQYF. In DNA, the CDR3 is TGTGCCAGTAGTATAACCCCCTGGGGTAGCACAGATACGCAGTATTTT.

This clone was detected a few times. The chain employs TRBV28 and TRBJ2-7, with TRBD2 matching over 9 bases. The CDR3 loop spans 14 amino acids. The V segment lost 3 bases and the J segment 2 bases; nucleotides outside the gene matches: 2. Germline V gene sequence: CDR1 MDHEN, CDR2 SYDVKM. CDR3 coding DNA: TGTGCCAGCAGTTTCGCGGGAGGGGCCTACGAGCAGTACTTC. Amino acid sequence: CASSFAGGAYEQYF.

The rearrangement uses TRBV7-9 and TRBJ1-3; perhaps TRBD1 as D (6 bases). Looked up from germline, CDR1 is SEHNR and CDR2 is FQNEAQ (reference sequence). The length of the CDR3 is 18 residues. The V and J ends lost 3 bases and 0 bases respectively, with 18 bases between them. CDR3 sequence reads: CASSLEPTGLYSGNTIYF. DNA of the CDR3: TGTGCCAGCAGCTTGGAACCTACAGGGCTCTACTCTGGAAACACCATATATTTT.

The J gene is TRBJ2-1, the V gene TRBV19; a possible D gene is TRBD2 (6 bases). Trimming cost V 5 bases and J 3 bases, with 11 bases left between them. Germline CDR1 LNHDA, CDR2 SQIVND (reference sequence). The CDR3 has 14 amino acids. CDR3 sequence (DNA): TGTGCCAGTAGTTCCTGGGGAGGCTACAATGAGCAGTTCTTC. It specifies CASSSWGGYNEQFF. Complete variable domain (other parts from reference TRBV19 and TRBJ2-1): DGGITQSPKYLFRKEGQNVTLSCEQNLNHDAMYWYRQDPGQGLRLIYYSQIVNDFQKGDIAEGYSVSREKKESFPLTVTSAQKNPTAFYLCASSSWGGYNEQFFGPGTRLTVL.

J is TRBJ1-1 and V is TRBV15, with D hard to call. Germline V gene data show CDR1 as LNHNV and CDR2 as YYDKDF (reference sequence). This CDR3 is 14 amino acids long. V shed 0 bases and J shed 6 bases, with 11 bases lying between them. CDR3 in amino acids: CATSRDFGIPEAFF. The CDR3 region has the DNA TGTGCCACCAGCAGAGATTTCGGGATCCCTGAAGCTTTCTTT.

This rearrangement joins TRBV7-9 to TRBJ1-2; a possible D gene is TRBD1 (5 bases). The CDR3 extends over 17 amino acids. Trimming cost V 4 bases and J 8 bases, with 26 bases left between them. CDR1 SEHNR and CDR2 FQNEAQ come from the germline V gene (reference sequence). Written as DNA, the CDR3 is TGTGCCAGCAGCTCGAGCGTGGCAGGGAACGGTCTGGACGGCTACACCTTC. Its translation is CASSSSVAGNGLDGYTF.

Only one count was recorded for this clone. V usage is TRBV5-1 and J usage is TRBJ1-5, with unresolved D. The CDR3 has 13 amino acids. The germline V gene has CDR1 SGHRS and CDR2 YFSETQ. V lost 3 bases and J 8 bases, leaving 12 bases between the germline ends. Written as DNA, the CDR3 is TGCGCCAGCAGCTCCCGCAAGGGCGAGCCCCAGCATTTT. This encodes CASSSRKGEPQHF.

The V gene is TRBV4-1, the J gene TRBJ2-7; D call uncertain. CDR1 is MGHRA and CDR2 is YSYEKL in the germline V gene. Trimming removed 1 base from V and 0 bases from J, with 10 bases in between. The CDR3 loop spans 15 amino acids. The CDR3 region is CASSQVALNSYEQYF. CDR3 in DNA: TGCGCCAGCAGCCAAGTTGCACTAAACTCCTACGAGCAGTACTTC.

As concerns this clone: The sample contains more than one DNA sequence encoding this CDR3. The gene calls are TRBV7-2 and TRBJ2-7; D might be TRBD1 (6 bases). The CDR3 sequence is 13 residues long. Trimming shortened V by 3 bases and J by 3 bases, and 9 bases separated the two germline ends. CDR1 and CDR2 (germline): SGHTA, FQGNSA. The CDR3 loop is CASSFTGSYEQYF. Written as DNA, the CDR3 is TGTGCCAGCAGCTTCACAGGGAGCTACGAGCAGTACTTC.

The chain links TRBV27 to TRBJ1-5, with unresolved D. CDR3 length: 15 amino acids. The V and J ends lost 5 bases and 5 bases respectively, with 16 bases between them. Germline values: CDR1 MNHEY, CDR2 SMNVEV (reference sequence). The CDR3 protein is CASSPYGVGDQPQHF. The DNA of the CDR3 is TGTGCCAGCAGTCCCTACGGGGTCGGAGATCAGCCCCAGCATTTT.

The chain is built from TRBV6-5 and TRBJ2-3; 9 positions agree with TRBD2. V was pared by 6 bases and J by 1 base, with 2 bases of the junction left unmatched. The CDR3 is made up of 14 amino acids. Germline values: CDR1 MNHEY, CDR2 SVGAGI. CDR3 in amino acids: CASRRLAGTDTQYF. The DNA of the CDR3 is TGTGCCAGCAGGAGACTAGCGGGCACAGATACGCAGTATTTT.

The chain links TRBV7-9 to TRBJ2-5; 8 bases fit TRBD1. Germline V gene data show CDR1 as SEHNR and CDR2 as FQNEAQ (reference sequence). The V segment lost 5 bases and the J segment 5 bases; nucleotides outside the gene matches: 7. The CDR3 covers 14 residues. The CDR3 spells CASSTSGGRETQYF. The DNA of the CDR3 is TGTGCCAGCAGCACCTCAGGGGGCAGGGAGACCCAGTACTTC.

The chain links TRBV9 to TRBJ2-1, with TRBD2 matching over 9 bases. With 1 base clipped from V and 7 bases from J, the junction kept 6 bases outside the gene matches. The CDR3 runs 15 residues. Germline V gene data show CDR1 as SGDLS and CDR2 as YYNGEE. CDR3 DNA sequence: TGTGCCAGCAGCGTAAGGACTAGCGTGGTTAATGAGCAGTTCTTC. Encoded protein: CASSVRTSVVNEQFF.

This rearrangement joins TRBV6-1 to TRBJ2-3; the D gene is possibly TRBD2 (5 bases). This CDR3 contains 11 residues. V gave up 2 bases and J gave up 13 bases, with 10 bases separating them. Germline assignment: CDR1 MNHNS and CDR2 SASEGT. CDR3: CASSESGLKYF. CDR3 DNA: TGTGCCAGCAGTGAAAGTGGACTGAAGTATTTT.

The gene calls are TRBV6-5 and TRBJ2-7; 9 bases are a match to TRBD1. The CDR3 totals 13 residues. V lost 8 bases and J lost 5; bases outside the gene matches: 7. The germline V gene encodes CDR1 MNHEY and CDR2 SVGAGI. The CDR3 here is CASSRDREHEQYF. The CDR3 region has the DNA TGTGCCAGCTCCAGGGACAGGGAGCACGAGCAGTACTTC.

The chain links TRBV7-9 to TRBJ2-1; no definite D call. V was trimmed by 5 bases and J by 6 bases, leaving 17 bases between them. Germline CDR1 SEHNR, CDR2 FQNEAQ (reference sequence). The CDR3 has 15 residues. The CDR3 coding sequence is TGTGCCAGCAGCGGTATAAGGGTGCCTAGCAATGAGCAGTTCTTC. Encoded protein: CASSGIRVPSNEQFF.

This clone came up a few times. The chain has TRBV10-2 and TRBJ2-1, with TRBD2 identical over 11 bases. Unmatched junction bases numbered 5, after V lost 3 bases and J lost 7 bases. This CDR3 region has 15 residues. Germline CDR1 WSHSY, CDR2 SAAADI. The CDR3 here is CASSELAGVGNEQFF. CDR3 nucleotides: TGCGCCAGCAGTGAACTAGCGGGAGTGGGTAATGAGCAGTTCTTC.